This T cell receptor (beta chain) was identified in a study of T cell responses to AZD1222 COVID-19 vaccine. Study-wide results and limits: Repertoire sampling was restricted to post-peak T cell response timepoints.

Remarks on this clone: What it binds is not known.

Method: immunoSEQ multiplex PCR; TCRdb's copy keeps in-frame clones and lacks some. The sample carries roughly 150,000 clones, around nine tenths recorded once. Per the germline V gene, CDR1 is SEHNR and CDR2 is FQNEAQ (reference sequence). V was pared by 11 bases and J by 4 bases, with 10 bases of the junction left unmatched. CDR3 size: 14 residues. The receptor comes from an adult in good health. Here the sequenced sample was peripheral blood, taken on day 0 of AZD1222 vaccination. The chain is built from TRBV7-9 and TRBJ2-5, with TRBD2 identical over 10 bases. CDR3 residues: CAAGAGLARETQYF. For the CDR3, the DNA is TGTGCCGCTGGGGCGGGACTAGCGAGAGAGACCCAGTACTTC.